Presented here are 24 T cell receptor beta chains from one specimen sequenced in a study of post-analysis software for immune sequencing data. Study-wide findings and caveats: Relative to controls, patients had about five TRBV segments at higher frequency, with TRBV5-6, TRBV5-1 and TRBV20-1 among these.

These TCRs are of unknown antigen specificity. Every TCR beta cDNA library bore unique molecular identifiers. TCRdb reanalysed the PCR reads using MiXCR and keeps one entry per CDR3 protein. The data hold more than 500,000 distinct CDR3 sequences, with 30% to 40% observed a single time. Material for sequencing was blood. Source of these receptors: a girl under 18 with multiple sclerosis.

There are a few counts of this clonotype. The chain joins TRBV7-9 to TRBJ1-2, with D perhaps TRBD1 (5 bases). The ends were cut back, 0 bases at V and 0 bases at J, with 8 bases in the middle. Per germline, CDR1 SEHNR and CDR2 FQNEAQ (reference sequence). CDR3 length: 15 amino acids. The chain's CDR3 is CASSLAAGTNYGYTF. In DNA, the CDR3 is TGTGCCAGCAGCTTAGCGGCAGGGACTAACTATGGCTACACCTTC. Full variable domain (missing parts from reference TRBV7-9 and TRBJ1-2): DTGVSQNPRHKITKRGQNVTFRCDPISEHNRLYWYRQTLGQGPEFLTYFQNEAQLEKSRLLSDRFSAERPKGSFSTLEIQRTEQGDSAMYLCASSLAAGTNYGYTFGSGTRLTVV.

This chain joins TRBV20-1 and TRBJ1-2; 7 bases are shared with TRBD1. CDR3 length: 12 residues. Germline CDR1 is DFQATT and CDR2 is SNEGSKA (reference sequence). The junction had 7 bases not matched to a gene; V was cut back by 6 bases and J by 6 bases. The CDR3 reads CSATPQGDGYTF. CDR3 nucleotides: TGCAGTGCCACACCCCAGGGGGATGGCTACACCTTC.

This clonotype was counted only a few times. The rearrangement links TRBV20-1 to TRBJ2-7, with TRBD2 identical over 9 bases. The CDR3 is 13 residues long. Germline V lookup: CDR1 DFQATT, CDR2 SNEGSKA (reference sequence). With 5 bases clipped from V and 5 bases from J, the junction kept 7 bases outside the gene matches. For the CDR3, the DNA is TGCAGTGCTGATTGGACTAGCGCCGACGAGCAGTACTTC. Encoded protein: CSADWTSADEQYF.

The rearrangement joins TRBV7-3 to TRBJ1-1; D gene unclear. This CDR3 is built from 15 residues. Germline V CDR1 and CDR2: SGHTA, FQGTGA. Trimming removed 6 bases from V and 0 bases from J, with 14 bases in between. CDR3 bases: TGTGCCAGCAGTCCCAATGGACCCATGAACACTGAAGCTTTCTTT. It encodes CASSPNGPMNTEAFF.

This clonotype was observed a handful of times. V and J are TRBV20-1 and TRBJ1-5; 7 bases match TRBD1. Germline values: CDR1 DFQATT, CDR2 SNEGSKA (reference sequence). Trimming removed 8 bases from V and 1 base from J; junction bases left unmatched: 5. The CDR3 is made up of 13 amino acids. This CDR3 reads CSLGQTSNQPQHF. In nucleotides, the CDR3 is TGCAGTTTGGGACAGACCAGCAATCAGCCCCAGCATTTT.

This sequence joins TRBV29-1 and TRBJ1-2; a weak D match, TRBD1 (5 bases). The germline V and J ends were trimmed by 3 bases and 5 bases, with 16 bases remaining between them. The CDR3 has 14 residues. The germline CDR1 and CDR2 sequences are SQVTM and ANQGSEA. The CDR3 sequence is CSVDPAVGVYGYTF. The CDR3 bases are TGCAGCGTTGATCCGGCAGTGGGGGTATATGGCTACACCTTC.

This rearrangement joins TRBV28 to TRBJ2-1, with 7 nucleotides matching TRBD2. The CDR3 has 13 residues. V trimming: 5 bases; J trimming: 9 bases; junction bases outside the gene matches: 7. Germline V gene data show CDR1 as MDHEN and CDR2 as SYDVKM. The CDR3 DNA is TGTGCCAGCAGTCAGACTAGCCGCGTTGAGCAGTTCTTC. Its protein product is CASSQTSRVEQFF.

This rearrangement joins TRBV12-3 or TRBV12-4 to TRBJ2-3, with D possibly matching TRBD1 (6 bases). The CDR3 has 15 residues. V was pared by 6 bases and J by 4 bases, with 17 bases between. The CDR3 DNA reads TGTGCCAGCAGCCAGGGGAACCACCCACCAGATACGCAGTATTTT. Its translation is CASSQGNHPPDTQYF.

The J gene is TRBJ1-1, the V gene TRBV5-1; D may be TRBD1 (6 bases). Trimming shortened V by 0 bases and J by 7 bases, and 13 bases separated the two germline ends. The CDR3 is 14 residues long. CDR1 SGHRS and CDR2 YFSETQ come from the germline V gene. The CDR3 DNA reads TGCGCCAGCAGCTTGGATGAGGGGACAAGTGAAGCTTTCTTT. Translation: CASSLDEGTSEAFF. Together with reference TRBV5-1 and TRBJ1-1, the CDR3 gives the full variable domain: KAGVTQTPRYLIKTRGQQVTLSCSPISGHRSVSWYQQTPGQGLQFLFEYFSETQRNKGNFPGRFSGRQFSNSRSEMNVSTLELGDSALYLCASSLDEGTSEAFFGQGTRLTVV.

This clonotype appeared a few times. As DNA, the CDR3 is TGCAGCGTTGAACTAGCGGGGGGAGGAAGCACAGATACGCAGTATTTT. As protein: CSVELAGGGSTDTQYF. The chain employs TRBV29-1 and TRBJ2-3, with 11 bases lining up with TRBD2. The CDR3 spans 16 residues. After removal of 2 bases from V and 0 bases from J, the junction contained 4 bases not matched to a gene. The germline V gene has CDR1 SQVTM and CDR2 ANQGSEA.

The rearrangement joins TRBV20-1 to TRBJ2-7; D not resolved. Trimming took off 0 bases at V and 1 base at J, with 7 bases between the two ends. The V gene's germline CDR1 is DFQATT and CDR2 SNEGSKA (reference sequence). This CDR3 is 13 amino acids long. This CDR3 is CSARDLDSYEQYF. CDR3 coding DNA: TGCAGTGCTAGAGATCTCGATTCCTACGAGCAGTACTTC.

The rearrangement uses TRBV25-1 and TRBJ1-2, with D perhaps TRBD1 (6 bases). This CDR3 contains 14 residues. V lost 4 bases to trimming and J lost 8 bases, with 17 bases between them. Germline V gives CDR1 MGHDK, CDR2 SYGVNS. The CDR3 spells CASSGQLGARGYTF. The CDR3, as DNA: TGTGCCAGCAGTGGGCAATTGGGGGCGCGAGGCTACACCTTC.

J is TRBJ2-2 and V is TRBV20-1; no definite D call. Trimming pared 0 bases from V and 9 bases from J, leaving 11 bases between. The germline V gene encodes CDR1 DFQATT and CDR2 SNEGSKA (reference sequence). This CDR3 has 13 amino acids. The CDR3 sequence: CSARDLVLRELFF. Here the CDR3 DNA reads TGCAGTGCTAGAGATCTGGTGCTGCGGGAGCTGTTTTTT.

V and J are TRBV6-5 and TRBJ1-1; D not certain. Trimming shortened V by 11 bases and J by 4 bases, and 11 bases separated the two germline ends. CDR3 length: 11 residues. CDR1 and CDR2 from the germline V gene are MNHEY and SVGAGI. The CDR3 coding sequence is TGTGCCTGCACCGCGGGCACTGAAGCTTTCTTT. This translates into CACTAGTEAFF.

This clonotype has only a few counts. The chain uses TRBV29-1 and TRBJ2-6; the D gene could be TRBD1 or TRBD2 (5 bases each). There are 17 residues in the CDR3. Germline CDR1 reads SQVTM; CDR2 reads ANQGSEA. The ends were cut back, 3 bases at V and 0 bases at J, with 15 bases in the middle. DNA of the CDR3: TGCAGCGTTGAGGGTGGGGGTAAGAGCTCTGGGGCCAACGTCCTGACTTTC. Protein: CSVEGGGKSSGANVLTF.

The sample holds a few counts of this clonotype. The V gene is TRBV4-1, the J gene TRBJ2-5; no reliable D call. The DNA end is more similar to TRBJ2-7, so the J call may be wrong. The germline CDR1 and CDR2 sequences are MGHRA and YSYEKL. There are 15 residues in the CDR3. The CDR3 is CASSQVGKIRDEQYF. The CDR3 nucleotides read TGCGCCAGCAGCCAAGTAGGGAAGATTAGGGACGAGCAGTACTTC.

This clonotype showed up just a few times. The chain joins TRBV29-1 to TRBJ2-7, with D possibly TRBD1 on 6 matching bases. This CDR3 contains 13 residues. V shed 7 bases and J shed 6 bases, with 19 bases lying between them. Germline assignment: CDR1 SQVTM and CDR2 ANQGSEA. The CDR3 here is CSAAVGRGSEQYF. CDR3 nucleotide sequence: TGCAGCGCGGCGGTTGGCAGGGGCAGCGAGCAGTACTTC.

CDR3 in DNA: TGCGCCAGCAGACCTCGGGACAGGGGAGGGGAAAAACTGTTTTTT. Encoded protein: CASRPRDRGGEKLFF. The gene calls are TRBV5-1 and TRBJ1-4, with TRBD1 matching 10 bases. The CDR3 runs to 15 residues. CDR1 is SGHRS and CDR2 is YFSETQ in the germline V gene. Losses at the gene ends were 5 bases for V and 8 bases for J; bases not matched to a gene: 9.

This chain links TRBV15 with TRBJ1-4; TRBD1 matches 9 bases. Germline V CDR1 and CDR2: LNHNV, YYDKDF (reference sequence). CDR3 length equals 14 residues. Losses at the gene ends were 1 base for V and 7 bases for J; bases not matched to a gene: 1. Written as DNA, the CDR3 is TGTGCCACCAGCAGAGGACAGGGGGGTGAAAAACTGTTTTTT. It yields the protein CATSRGQGGEKLFF.

This sequence joins TRBV27 and TRBJ1-2; a weak D match, TRBD1 (6 bases). Germline CDR1 MNHEY, CDR2 SMNVEV (reference sequence). Trimming took off 5 bases at V and 5 bases at J, with 24 bases between the two ends. The CDR3 covers 17 residues. CDR3 coding DNA: TGTGCCAGCAGTCCCGCTGGTTGGGGGGCGCGATTTTATGGCTACACCTTC. Its translation is CASSPAGWGARFYGYTF.

This chain links TRBV10-3 with TRBJ1-5, with a weak D call TRBD1 (6 bases). This CDR3 region has 13 residues. Trimming removed 4 bases from V and 7 bases from J, with 11 bases in between. CDR1 is ENHRY, CDR2 SYGVKD, per germline. The CDR3 spells CAISAQGEQPQHF. The CDR3 nucleotides are TGTGCCATCAGTGCACAGGGAGAGCAGCCCCAGCATTTT.

This clonotype has only a few counts. The V and J genes are TRBV3-1 and TRBJ2-7, with TRBD2 matching over 10 bases. The junction had 9 bases not matched to a gene; V was cut back by 4 bases and J by 6 bases. The CDR3 is 15 residues long. Germline V gene sequence: CDR1 LGHDT, CDR2 YNNKEL (reference sequence). The CDR3 DNA is TGTGCCAGCAGCCCCTTCGGAGCGGGGGGGCTCGAGCAGTACTTC. Its translation is CASSPFGAGGLEQYF.

This clonotype has only a few counts. The V and J genes are TRBV9 and TRBJ2-5, with D perhaps matching TRBD2 (5 bases). This CDR3 comprises 11 residues. The germline gives CDR1 SGDLS, CDR2 YYNGEE. CDR3 protein: CVPRGQETQYF. Written as DNA, the CDR3 is TGTGTCCCCCGCGGGCAGGAGACCCAGTACTTC.

The sample holds a few counts of this clonotype. The DNA of the CDR3 is TGTGCCAGCAGCTTAGGGGTAGCCTATGGCTACACCTTC. Protein: CASSLGVAYGYTF. The chain is built from TRBV7-8 and TRBJ1-2, with unresolved D. V was pared by 1 base and J by 4 bases, with 7 bases between. The V gene's germline CDR1 is SGHVS and CDR2 FQNEAQ. The CDR3 totals 13 residues.